This T cell receptor beta chain was found in a study of T cell changes during pregnancy in multiple sclerosis (dated by TCRdb to between 2017 and 2020). In the study overall: The study looked at changes in the T cell repertoire across pregnancy in women with multiple sclerosis.

Points on this clone: This clone's antigen is unknown. Within one base of it there is no much larger clone, and no base qualities were kept.

Libraries were built with the immunoSEQ multiplex PCR assay. TCRdb limited this immuneACCESS table to in-frame rearrangements with V and J called. A share of clones is missing; checked studies link under half to unresolved V genes, and the rest is unexplained. The sample yields tens of thousands of clones; 85% to 95% were counted once. The top ten constitute more than 3% of the sample. Here the sequenced sample was CD8+ T cells from peripheral blood mononuclear cells, taken in the second trimester of pregnancy. This sequence was found in a female donor with multiple sclerosis, enrolled in a pregnancy study.

The sequenced DNA: TGTGCCAGCAGCCAACCGGGACTAGCGGGAGTGGCCTACGAGCAGTACTTC. Translated, it reads CASSQPGLAGVAYEQYF. The V gene is TRBV4-2 and the J gene is TRBJ2-7, with 14 bases aligning to TRBD2. In the germline V gene, CDR1 corresponds to LGHNA and CDR2 to YNFKEQ. V and J are trimmed by 2 bases and 2 bases, and the gene matches miss 5 bases of the junction. The CDR3 runs 17 amino acids, cysteine and phenylalanine included. Kept here is only the CDR3 DNA, which spans 51 bases and is read in frame from base 1.